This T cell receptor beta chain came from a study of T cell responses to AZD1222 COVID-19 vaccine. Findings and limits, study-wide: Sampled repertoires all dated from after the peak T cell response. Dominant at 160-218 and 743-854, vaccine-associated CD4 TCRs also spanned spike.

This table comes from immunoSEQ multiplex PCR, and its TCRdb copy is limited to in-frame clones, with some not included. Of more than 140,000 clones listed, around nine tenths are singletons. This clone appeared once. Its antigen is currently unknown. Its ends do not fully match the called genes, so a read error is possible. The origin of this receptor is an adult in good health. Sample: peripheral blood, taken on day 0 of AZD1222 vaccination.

The CDR3 DNA reads TGTGCCAGCGGCTTCCTTGACCCTGGGAATTTT. This codes for CASGFLDPGNF. The chain employs TRBV6-5 and TRBJ1-3; D unclear. The CDR3 covers 11 residues. CDR1 and CDR2 from the germline V gene are MNHEY and SVGAGI.